This T cell receptor beta chain was sequenced for a study of cytomegalovirus exposure and HLA in healthy donors. Study findings and constraints: The classifier reportedly diagnosed cytomegalovirus status with high specificity and sensitivity. CMV serostatus was the sole immune exposure data available. When a later analysis was performed, an Asian-associated ancestry cluster reportedly had fewer N-insertions than the roughly 670-donor mean. In a later analysis, compared with equally common non-associated chains, HLA-associated beta chains were more expanded.

The primer mix had 60 Vbeta and 13 Jbeta primers. The data were produced by immunoSEQ multiplex PCR, yet TCRdb's version contains in-frame clones alone and is incomplete. The table shows 250,000 to 350,000 clones, with roughly 88% occurring only once. Comments on this clone: Its specificity is unknown.

J lost 3 bases, V lost 3 bases, and 7 bases had no gene match. The CDR3 is made up of 16 amino acids. The germline V gene has CDR1 MGHRA and CDR2 YSYEKL. The source is a man aged 40-55 years in good health and CMV-seropositive. V gene TRBV4-1 combines with J gene TRBJ2-3, with 9 bases identical to TRBD1. The material sequenced was PBMCs. CDR3 sequence reads: CASSQRWDRETDTQYF. In nucleotides, the CDR3 is TGCGCCAGCAGCCAGCGATGGGACAGGGAAACAGATACGCAGTATTTT.